What follows are 7 T cell receptor beta chains derived from one specimen sequenced in a study of T cell responses to AZD1222 COVID-19 vaccine. Data came from immunoSEQ multiplex PCR; TCRdb stores just in-frame clones and leaves some out. The sample comprises more than 90,000 clones, less than 85% of which are singletons, and approximately 15% rests with the top ten. Sequenced here: peripheral blood, sampled 28 days after the second AZD1222 dose. These receptors were obtained from an adult who received the AZD1222 COVID-19 vaccine.

This clone was counted a single time. Other DNA sequences of this sample code for an identical CDR3. The V call is TRBV7-2, the J call TRBJ1-1, with 7 nucleotides matching TRBD1. V shed 5 bases and J 4 bases; nucleotides not matched to a gene: 7. This CDR3 spans 14 amino acids. Germline loops: CDR1 SGHTA, CDR2 FQGNSA. CDR3 sequence reads: CASSPRQGPTEAFF. The CDR3 DNA is TGTGCCAGCAGCCCAAGACAGGGTCCCACTGAAGCTTTCTTT.

With respect to this clone: Other DNA sequences in this specimen translate into the identical CDR3. The CDR3 DNA sequence: TGCGCCAGCAGCGCTAGGGAGAACACTGAAGCTTTCTTT. Translation gives CASSARENTEAFF. V usage is TRBV5-1 and J usage is TRBJ1-1; D uncertain. V lost 4 bases, J lost 1 base, and 8 bases lay in between. Germline V CDR1 and CDR2: SGHRS, YFSETQ. This CDR3 is built from 13 residues.

The V and J genes are TRBV12-5 and TRBJ1-1; D may be TRBD1 (5 bases). Trimming took off 1 base at V and 2 bases at J, with 23 bases between the two ends. The length of the CDR3 is 19 residues. The germline gives CDR1 LGHNT, CDR2 FRNRAP. The CDR3 nucleotides read TGTGCTAGTGGTTTGGATCGGTACGTAAGGGGAAGAGGTAACACTGAAGCTTTCTTT. The encoded protein is CASGLDRYVRGRGNTEAFF.

This chain connects TRBV28 to TRBJ1-5, with a possible D match to TRBD1 (5 bases). With 11 bases removed from V and 4 bases from J, the gap between germline ends came to 15 bases. Germline V lookup: CDR1 MDHEN, CDR2 SYDVKM. The CDR3 totals 13 residues. In DNA form, the CDR3 reads TGTGCCGTCGACCGGGACGGTAATCAGCCCCAGCATTTT. This sequence encodes CAVDRDGNQPQHF.

This chain links TRBV5-1 with TRBJ2-7; 7 bases line up with TRBD2. The V gene end was trimmed by 0 bases and the J gene end by 4 bases; junction bases not matched to a gene: 7. The CDR3 has 15 residues. From germline, CDR1 is SGHRS and CDR2 YFSETQ. The CDR3 loop reads CASSLGWEGWYEQYF. CDR3 nucleotides: TGCGCCAGCAGCTTGGGGTGGGAGGGCTGGTACGAGCAGTACTTC. The variable domain in full, completed from reference TRBV5-1 and TRBJ2-7, reads KAGVTQTPRYLIKTRGQQVTLSCSPISGHRSVSWYQQTPGQGLQFLFEYFSETQRNKGNFPGRFSGRQFSNSRSEMNVSTLELGDSALYLCASSLGWEGWYEQYFGPGTRLTVT.

The rearrangement uses TRBV11-3 and TRBJ2-7; D is ambiguous. Between the trimmed V and J ends, which lost 5 bases and 6 bases, there was a span of 14 bases. The CDR3 is 13 residues long. Looked up from germline, CDR1 is SGHNT and CDR2 is YENEEA. CDR3 in amino acids: CASSHGNPSEQYF. The CDR3 DNA reads TGTGCCAGCAGCCATGGGAACCCTAGCGAGCAGTACTTC.

About this clone itself: Sequence at one end of the junction differs from germline and may be a read error. V usage is TRBV9 and J usage is TRBJ2-1; TRBD2 matches at 8 bases. From germline, CDR1 is SGDLS and CDR2 YYNGEE. There are 16 residues in the CDR3. CDR3 in amino acids: CASSVAGPGGYSEQFF. CDR3 nucleotide sequence: TGTGCCAGCAGCGTAGCTGGGCCGGGAGGGTACAGTGAGCAGTTCTTC.